The 25 T cell receptor beta chains in this list originate from one sample, sequenced in a study of blood T cell repertoires in COVID-19 (dated by TCRdb to 2018 to 2021). The library came from the immunoSEQ multiplex PCR assay. In TCRdb, the immuneACCESS table is reduced to in-frame sequences with V and J assigned. These tables do not hold every clone; where another copy was compared, an unresolved V gene accounts for under half, and the others remain unexplained. Here the sample has tens of thousands of clones; under 90% occur a single time. The ten largest clones take up roughly 15% of the sample. The sequencing sample was made of peripheral blood. These receptors all come from a man aged 45 to 65 with COVID-19, enrolled during active disease.

This chain uses TRBV18 with TRBJ1-2, with TRBD1 identical over 8 bases. V shed 3 bases and J 8 bases; nucleotides not matched to a gene: 11. CDR1 and CDR2 (germline): KGHSH, LQKENI. The CDR3 is made up of 15 amino acids. The chain's CDR3 is CASSPSGRGLLGYTF. For the CDR3, the DNA is TGTGCCAGCTCACCTAGCGGCAGGGGGCTACTCGGCTACACCTTC.

The chain carries TRBV19 and TRBJ2-2; possible D gene TRBD2, 5 bases. The CDR3 spans 12 residues. The V gene's germline CDR1 is LNHDA and CDR2 SQIVND (reference sequence). Trimming pared 3 bases from V and 11 bases from J, leaving 10 bases between. CDR3 nucleotides: TGTGCCAGTAGTATGATCGAGGGTGAGCTGTTTTTT. The encoded protein is CASSMIEGELFF.

This clone was picked up a small number of times. The chain couples TRBV6-5 to TRBJ1-2; 10 nucleotides match TRBD1. V lost 0 bases and J lost 7; bases outside the gene matches: 2. This CDR3 has 14 residues. The germline gives CDR1 MNHEY, CDR2 SVGAGI. The CDR3 spells CASSYSGQGVGYTF. The CDR3 DNA reads TGTGCCAGCAGTTACTCTGGACAGGGGGTTGGCTACACCTTC.

The genes are TRBV6-4 and TRBJ2-7; the D gene is possibly TRBD1 (6 bases). The CDR3 covers 15 residues. Deletions cut 6 bases from V and 3 bases from J, with 18 bases between. Germline CDR1 reads MRHNA; CDR2 reads SNTAGT. The CDR3 DNA is TGTGCCAGCAGCCAAGACCAGGGGCAGAGCTACGAGCAGTACTTC. Protein sequence: CASSQDQGQSYEQYF.

The chain links TRBV4-2 to TRBJ1-4, with 9 bases identical to TRBD1. Looked up from germline, CDR1 is LGHNA and CDR2 is YNFKEQ. The CDR3 contains 16 residues. With V trimmed by 3 bases and J by 5 bases, 7 bases remained unmatched. CDR3 DNA: TGTGCCAGCAGCCAGATGGACAGGGGTCTAAATGAAAAACTGTTTTTT. Translating gives CASSQMDRGLNEKLFF.

The V gene is TRBV7-2, the J gene TRBJ2-7, with D possibly being TRBD2 (7 bases). This CDR3 has 15 residues. Germline CDR1 is SGHTA and CDR2 is FQGNSA. Trimming removed 2 bases from V and 5 bases from J, with 16 bases in between. CDR3 region: CASSLLVRGANEQYF. The CDR3 nucleotides read TGTGCCAGCAGCTTACTAGTTCGGGGGGCGAACGAGCAGTACTTC.

The CDR3 here is CASSFGRAGELFF. The CDR3 DNA follows: TGTGCCAGCAGTTTCGGCAGGGCCGGGGAGCTGTTTTTT. The V and J genes are TRBV12-3 or TRBV12-4 and TRBJ2-2; possibly TRBD1 for D (5 bases). The ends were cut back, 3 bases at V and 6 bases at J, with 8 bases in the middle. The CDR3 loop spans 13 amino acids.

This clone was detected once. The rearrangement uses TRBV7-9 and TRBJ2-7; D possibly corresponds to TRBD1 (5 bases). The CDR3 contains 13 residues. The germline V gene has CDR1 SEHNR and CDR2 FQNEAQ (reference sequence). Between the trimmed V and J ends, which lost 3 bases and 5 bases, there was a span of 11 bases. The CDR3 coding sequence is TGTGCCAGCAGCTTCCGACAGACTGACGAGCAGTACTTC. It is translated as CASSFRQTDEQYF.

The V gene is TRBV29-1, the J gene TRBJ1-3; D is unresolved. V dropped 4 bases and J dropped 0 bases, with 7 bases sitting between them. This CDR3 spans 13 amino acids. CDR1 SQVTM and CDR2 ANQGSEA come from the germline V gene. CDR3 in amino acids: CSVVSYSGNTIYF. The CDR3 coding sequence is TGCAGCGTTGTCAGTTACTCTGGAAACACCATATATTTT.

V is TRBV20-1 and J is TRBJ2-7; D gene ambiguous. Trimming removed 1 base at V and 6 bases at J, with 7 bases between. CDR1 and CDR2 from the germline V gene are DFQATT and SNEGSKA (reference sequence). This CDR3 region has 11 residues. CDR3: CSARAQFEQYF. The CDR3 DNA reads as TGCAGTGCTAGAGCTCAGTTCGAGCAGTACTTC.

J is TRBJ1-2 and V is TRBV12-3 or TRBV12-4; 7 bases are a match to TRBD1. The junction had 8 bases not matched to a gene; V was cut back by 8 bases and J by 5 bases. This CDR3 has 13 residues. CDR3 DNA: TGTGCCAGCCGCCAGGGGGTCGGGTATGGCTACACCTTC. It codes for CASRQGVGYGYTF.

This clone was recorded only once. V and J are TRBV27 and TRBJ1-6; perhaps TRBD1 as D (6 bases). This CDR3 is 15 amino acids long. In germline, CDR1 is MNHEY, CDR2 SMNVEV (reference sequence). The V end was cut by 5 bases, the J end by 9 bases, with 17 bases between. This CDR3 reads CASSPRTASSSPLHF. The DNA for the CDR3 is TGTGCCAGCAGTCCTCGGACAGCGTCGAGTTCACCCCTCCACTTT.

This rearrangement joins TRBV5-4 to TRBJ1-2; a possible D gene is TRBD1 (6 bases). The V end lost 2 bases, the J end lost 8 bases, and 22 bases lay between the germline ends. Germline V gives CDR1 SGHNT, CDR2 YYREEE (reference sequence). This CDR3 comprises 16 residues. The CDR3 bases are TGTGCCAGCAGCTTACGGGGAGAACAGGGATCGGAAGGCTACACCTTC. It encodes CASSLRGEQGSEGYTF. The whole variable domain, remainder taken from reference TRBV5-4 and TRBJ1-2, is ETGVTQSPTHLIKTRGQQVTLRCSSQSGHNTVSWYQQALGQGPQFIFQYYREEENGRGNFPPRFSGLQFPNYSSELNVNALELDDSALYLCASSLRGEQGSEGYTFGSGTRLTVV.

This chain joins TRBV2 and TRBJ2-1, with 10 bases matching TRBD2. The trim removed 4 bases at V and 6 bases at J, leaving 3 bases unmatched. The CDR3 spans 14 residues. Per germline, CDR1 SNHLY and CDR2 FYNNEI. CDR3 bases: TGTGCCAGCAGTGCCCAGCGGGGGGGCAATGAGCAGTTCTTC. Translating gives CASSAQRGGNEQFF.

The CDR3 DNA is TGTGCCAGCAGTCTCCGGGGCACCGGGGAGCTGTTTTTT. This translates into CASSLRGTGELFF. The V and J genes are TRBV12-3 or TRBV12-4 and TRBJ2-2, with D tentatively TRBD2 (5 bases). V was cut by 5 bases and J by 4 bases, with 8 bases left in between. The CDR3 sequence is 13 residues long.

This rearrangement joins TRBV5-1 to TRBJ2-2; TRBD2 might be the D (6 bases). The CDR3 totals 16 residues. Germline V gene lookup returns CDR1 SGHRS and CDR2 YFSETQ. V lost 0 bases to trimming and J lost 5 bases, with 14 bases between them. CDR3 DNA sequence: TGCGCCAGCAGCTTGGTACCGGGGGATCCAACCGGGGAGCTGTTTTTT. Protein: CASSLVPGDPTGELFF.

This sequence joins TRBV3-1 (or the pseudogene TRBV3-2) and TRBJ1-2; D not certain. V was clipped by 3 bases and J by 4 bases, with 21 bases between them. CDR1 and CDR2 (germline): LGHDT, YNNKEL (reference sequence). The CDR3 consists of 17 residues. Written as DNA, the CDR3 is TGTGCCAGCAGCCAGGAACTAGACGGAGTGAGTGCCTATGGCTACACCTTC. This codes for CASSQELDGVSAYGYTF.

The V gene is TRBV7-2, the J gene TRBJ2-3; a weak D match, TRBD2 (6 bases). CDR3 length equals 14 residues. Germline values: CDR1 SGHTA, CDR2 FQGNSA. Trimming left V 7 bases short and J 6 bases short, with 17 bases between. CDR3 DNA sequence: TGTGCCAGCACTACTAGCTCGGGGACGGATACGCAGTATTTT. It encodes CASTTSSGTDTQYF.

This clone occurred once. One junction end does not reproduce the germline sequence, and a read error may be involved. The chain carries TRBV7-7 and TRBJ2-5; TRBD1 matches at 8 bases. The germline V gene has CDR1 SSHAT and CDR2 FNYEAQ (reference sequence). The CDR3 is made up of 16 amino acids. CDR3: CASSTGGFGGIETQYF. CDR3 bases: TGTGCTAGCAGCACAGGGGGGTTTGGGGGGATAGAGACCCAGTACTTC.

The J gene is TRBJ1-2, the V gene TRBV11-2; 8 bases are shared with TRBD1. With 5 bases clipped from V and 7 bases from J, the junction kept 9 bases outside the gene matches. CDR3 size: 14 residues. The germline V gene has CDR1 SGHAT and CDR2 FQNNGV. CDR3 loop: CASSLYPQGGGYTF. The CDR3 DNA is TGTGCCAGCAGCCTTTACCCACAGGGGGGTGGCTACACCTTC. Variable domain in full (rest from reference TRBV11-2 and TRBJ1-2): EAGVAQSPRYKIIEKRQSVAFWCNPISGHATLYWYQQILGQGPKLLIQFQNNGVVDDSQLPKDRFSAERLKGVDSTLKIQPAKLEDSAVYLCASSLYPQGGGYTFGSGTRLTVV.

DNA of the CDR3: TGTGCCAGCAGTTTATCGTGGGACAGGGGAGGGACCCAGTACTTC. Encoded protein: CASSLSWDRGGTQYF. This chain connects TRBV27 to TRBJ2-5; 10 nucleotides match TRBD1. Germline V gene lookup returns CDR1 MNHEY and CDR2 SMNVEV (reference sequence). The ends lost 0 bases at V and 7 bases at J; junction bases unmatched: 5. This CDR3 has 15 residues.

This clone was observed many times. The chain couples TRBV6-2 or TRBV6-3 to TRBJ2-5; TRBD2 matches at 14 bases. Germline CDR1 MNHEY, CDR2 SVGEGT. With V trimmed by 6 bases and J by 4 bases, 10 bases remained unmatched. This CDR3 has 17 amino acids. CDR3 coding DNA: TGTGCCAGCAGCGAAGGGACTAGCGGGGGATGGGGAGAGACCCAGTACTTC. It yields the protein CASSEGTSGGWGETQYF.

J is TRBJ1-6 and V is TRBV9; weak D call: TRBD1 (6 bases). V was trimmed by 0 bases and J by 8 bases, leaving 18 bases between them. The CDR3 extends over 17 amino acids. Germline values: CDR1 SGDLS, CDR2 YYNGEE. CDR3 protein: CASSVVPNRVGDSPLHF. The CDR3 DNA reads TGTGCCAGCAGCGTAGTCCCAAACAGGGTGGGAGATTCACCCCTCCACTTT.

This chain links TRBV27 with TRBJ2-1, with 8 bases matching TRBD2. V was pared by 0 bases and J by 6 bases, with 10 bases of the junction left unmatched. Germline CDR1 MNHEY, CDR2 SMNVEV (reference sequence). The length of the CDR3 is 17 residues. The CDR3 loop reads CASSLSPRGGRLNEQFF. CDR3 nucleotides: TGTGCCAGCAGTTTATCCCCCCGGGGGGGCCGTCTCAATGAGCAGTTCTTC.

This chain joins TRBV6-6 and TRBJ2-3; TRBD2 matches 8 bases. V was clipped by 2 bases and J by 5 bases; unmatched bases: 3. The CDR3 extends over 14 amino acids. In germline, CDR1 is MNHNY, CDR2 SVGAGI (reference sequence). The CDR3 reads CASSYGGLGDTQYF. In nucleotides, the CDR3 is TGTGCCAGCAGTTACGGGGGACTAGGAGATACGCAGTATTTT.